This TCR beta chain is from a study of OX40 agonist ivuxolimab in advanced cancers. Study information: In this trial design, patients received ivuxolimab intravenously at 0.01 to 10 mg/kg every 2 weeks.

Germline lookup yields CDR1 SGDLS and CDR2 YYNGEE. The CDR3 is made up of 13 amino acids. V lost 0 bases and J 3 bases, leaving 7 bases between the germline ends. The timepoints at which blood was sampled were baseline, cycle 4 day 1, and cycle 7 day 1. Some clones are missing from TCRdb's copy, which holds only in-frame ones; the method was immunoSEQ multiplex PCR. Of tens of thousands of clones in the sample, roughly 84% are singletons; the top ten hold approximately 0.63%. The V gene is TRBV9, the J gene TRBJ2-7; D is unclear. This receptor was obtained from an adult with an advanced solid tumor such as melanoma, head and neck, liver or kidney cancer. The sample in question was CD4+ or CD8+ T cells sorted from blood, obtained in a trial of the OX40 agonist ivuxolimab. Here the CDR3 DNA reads TGTGCCAGCAGCGTAGGGATAGACTACGAGCAGTACTTC. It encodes CASSVGIDYEQYF.